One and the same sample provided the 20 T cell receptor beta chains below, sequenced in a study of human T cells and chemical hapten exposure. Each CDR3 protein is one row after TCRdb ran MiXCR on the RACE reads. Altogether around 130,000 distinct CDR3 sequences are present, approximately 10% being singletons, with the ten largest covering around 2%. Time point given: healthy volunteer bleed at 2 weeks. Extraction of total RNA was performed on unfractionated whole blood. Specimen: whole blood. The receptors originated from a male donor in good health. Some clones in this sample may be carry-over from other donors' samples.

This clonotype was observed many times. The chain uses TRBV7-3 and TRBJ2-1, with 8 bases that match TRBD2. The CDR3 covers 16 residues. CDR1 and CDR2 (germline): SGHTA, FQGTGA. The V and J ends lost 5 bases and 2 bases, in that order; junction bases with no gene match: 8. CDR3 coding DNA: TGTGCCAGCAGCCCCACGGGGGGGGCCCCCTACAATGAGCAGTTCTTC. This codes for CASSPTGGAPYNEQFF. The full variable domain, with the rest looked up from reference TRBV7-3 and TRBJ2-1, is GAGVSQTPSNKVTEKGKYVELRCDPISGHTALYWYRQSLGQGPEFLIYFQGTGAADDSGLPNDRFFAVRPEGSVSTLKIQRTERGDSAVYLCASSPTGGAPYNEQFFGPGTRLTVL.

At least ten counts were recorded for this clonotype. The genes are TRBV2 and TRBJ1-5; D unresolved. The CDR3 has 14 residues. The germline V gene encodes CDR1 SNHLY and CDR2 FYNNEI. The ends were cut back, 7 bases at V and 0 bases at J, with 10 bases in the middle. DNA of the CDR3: TGTGCCAGCAAGGAGGCGAATAGCAATCAGCCCCAGCATTTT. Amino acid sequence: CASKEANSNQPQHF.

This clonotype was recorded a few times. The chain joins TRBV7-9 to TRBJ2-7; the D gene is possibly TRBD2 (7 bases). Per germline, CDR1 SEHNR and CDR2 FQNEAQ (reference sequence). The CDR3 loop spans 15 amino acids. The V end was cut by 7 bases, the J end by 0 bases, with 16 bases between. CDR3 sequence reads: CASTIGGLGSYEQYF. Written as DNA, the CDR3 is TGTGCCAGCACCATCGGGGGGCTAGGCTCCTACGAGCAGTACTTC.

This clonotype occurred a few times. Here the CDR3 DNA reads TGTGCCAGCAGCCAATTGGGACTAGCGGGGGGGACCTCCTACAATGAGCAGTTCTTC. Translation: CASSQLGLAGGTSYNEQFF. The gene calls are TRBV16 and TRBJ2-1; 16 positions agree with TRBD2. CDR1 KGHSY and CDR2 FQNENV come from the germline V gene. With 1 base clipped from V and 0 bases from J, the junction kept 3 bases outside the gene matches. This CDR3 is built from 19 residues.

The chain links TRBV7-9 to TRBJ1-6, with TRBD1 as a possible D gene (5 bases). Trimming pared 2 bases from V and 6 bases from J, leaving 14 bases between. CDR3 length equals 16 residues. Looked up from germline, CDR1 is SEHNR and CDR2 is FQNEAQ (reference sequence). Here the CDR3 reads CASSLFPREGNSPLHF. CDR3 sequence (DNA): TGTGCCAGCAGCTTATTCCCCAGGGAAGGTAATTCACCCCTCCACTTT.

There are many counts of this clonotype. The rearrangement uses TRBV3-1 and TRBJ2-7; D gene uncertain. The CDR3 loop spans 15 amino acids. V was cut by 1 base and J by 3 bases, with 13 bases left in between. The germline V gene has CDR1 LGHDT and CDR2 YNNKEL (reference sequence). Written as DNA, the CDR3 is TGTGCCAGCAGCCAAGCAAACTTGTGGAGCTACGAGCAGTACTTC. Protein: CASSQANLWSYEQYF.

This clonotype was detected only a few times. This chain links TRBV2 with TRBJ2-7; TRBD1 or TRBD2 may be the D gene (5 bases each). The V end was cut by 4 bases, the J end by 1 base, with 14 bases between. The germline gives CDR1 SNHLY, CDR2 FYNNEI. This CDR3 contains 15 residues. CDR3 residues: CASSVWGSRSYEQYF. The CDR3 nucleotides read TGTGCCAGCAGTGTATGGGGGAGTAGGTCCTACGAGCAGTACTTC.

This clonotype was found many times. CDR3 DNA: TGTGCCAGCAGCCAACTTTCACTAGCGGCCCAAGAGACCCAGTACTTC. This sequence encodes CASSQLSLAAQETQYF. The V and J genes are TRBV4-2 and TRBJ2-5; 8 positions agree with TRBD2. The trim removed 2 bases at V and 1 base at J, leaving 6 bases unmatched. The CDR3 spans 16 residues. The germline gives CDR1 LGHNA, CDR2 YNFKEQ.

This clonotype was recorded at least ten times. The CDR3 sequence is CSARPSTGVNSPLHF. The CDR3 nucleotides are TGCAGTGCTAGACCCTCTACAGGGGTGAATTCACCCCTCCACTTT. The chain combines TRBV20-1 with TRBJ1-6; TRBD1 agrees at 7 bases. J lost 7 bases, V lost 2 bases, and 8 bases had no gene match. Germline V gives CDR1 DFQATT, CDR2 SNEGSKA (reference sequence). CDR3 length: 15 amino acids.

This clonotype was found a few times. CDR3 sequence (DNA): TGTGCCAGCAGCTTCGGACTAGCGGGTTTTGAGCAGTTCTTC. This codes for CASSFGLAGFEQFF. The gene calls are TRBV5-5 and TRBJ2-1; TRBD2 aligns across 11 bases. The junction had 4 bases not matched to a gene; V was cut back by 2 bases and J by 9 bases. This CDR3 comprises 14 residues. The germline V gene encodes CDR1 SGHKS and CDR2 YYEKEE (reference sequence).

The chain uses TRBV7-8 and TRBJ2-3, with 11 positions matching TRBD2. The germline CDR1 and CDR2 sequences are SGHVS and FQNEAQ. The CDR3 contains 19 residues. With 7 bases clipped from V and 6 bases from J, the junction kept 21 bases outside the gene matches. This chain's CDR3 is CASTLSPPPGLAVKDTQYF. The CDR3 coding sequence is TGTGCCAGCACCCTTAGCCCCCCCCCGGGACTAGCGGTAAAGGATACGCAGTATTTT.

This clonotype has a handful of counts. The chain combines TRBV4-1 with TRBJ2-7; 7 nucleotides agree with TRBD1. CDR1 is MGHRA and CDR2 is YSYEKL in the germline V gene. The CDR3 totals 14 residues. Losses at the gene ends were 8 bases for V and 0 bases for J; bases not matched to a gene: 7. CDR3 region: CASSGTVDSYEQYF. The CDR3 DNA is TGCGCCAGCTCCGGGACAGTCGACTCCTACGAGCAGTACTTC.

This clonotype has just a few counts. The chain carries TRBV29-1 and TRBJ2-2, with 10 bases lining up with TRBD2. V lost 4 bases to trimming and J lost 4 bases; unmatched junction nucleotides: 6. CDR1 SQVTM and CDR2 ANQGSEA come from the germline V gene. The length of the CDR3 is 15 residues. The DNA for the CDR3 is TGCAGCGTTGCGACCGGGACTAGCGCCACCGGGGAGCTGTTTTTT. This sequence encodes CSVATGTSATGELFF.

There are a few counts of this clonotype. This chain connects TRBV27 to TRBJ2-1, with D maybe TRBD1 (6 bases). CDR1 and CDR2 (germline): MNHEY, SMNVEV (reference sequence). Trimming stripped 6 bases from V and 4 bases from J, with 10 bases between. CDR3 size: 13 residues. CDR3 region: CASRTGDYNEQFF. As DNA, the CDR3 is TGTGCCAGCAGGACAGGAGATTACAATGAGCAGTTCTTC.

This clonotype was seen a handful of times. Here the CDR3 DNA reads TGTGCCATCAGTGAGCCAACCGGGACCCCTTACAATGAGCAGTTCTTC. Translated, it gives CAISEPTGTPYNEQFF. The gene calls are TRBV10-3 and TRBJ2-1, with D possibly called TRBD1 or TRBD2 (5 bases each). Deletions cut 2 bases from V and 4 bases from J, with 15 bases between. The germline V gene has CDR1 ENHRY and CDR2 SYGVKD. The CDR3 is 16 residues long.

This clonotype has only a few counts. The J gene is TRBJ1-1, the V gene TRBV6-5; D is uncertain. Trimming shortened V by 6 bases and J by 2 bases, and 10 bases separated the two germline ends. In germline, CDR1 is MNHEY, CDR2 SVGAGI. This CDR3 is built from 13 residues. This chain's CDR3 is CASRATANTEAFF. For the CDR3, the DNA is TGTGCCAGCAGAGCCACAGCTAACACTGAAGCTTTCTTT.

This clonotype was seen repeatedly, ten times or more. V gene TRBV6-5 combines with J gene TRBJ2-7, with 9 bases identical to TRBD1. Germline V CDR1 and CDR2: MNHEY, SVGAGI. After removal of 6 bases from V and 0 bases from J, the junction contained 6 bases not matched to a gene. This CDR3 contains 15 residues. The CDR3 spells CASSPGQGDSYEQYF. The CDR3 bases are TGTGCCAGCAGCCCGGGACAGGGCGACTCCTACGAGCAGTACTTC.

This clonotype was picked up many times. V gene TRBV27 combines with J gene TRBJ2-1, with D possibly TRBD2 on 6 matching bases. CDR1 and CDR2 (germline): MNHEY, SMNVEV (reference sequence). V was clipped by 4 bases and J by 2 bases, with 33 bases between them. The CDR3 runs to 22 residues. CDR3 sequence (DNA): TGTGCCAGCAGTTGGGGAGGAGGAAAAAGCAGGTCTTCGACTAACGCCTACAATGAGCAGTTCTTC. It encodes CASSWGGGKSRSSTNAYNEQFF.

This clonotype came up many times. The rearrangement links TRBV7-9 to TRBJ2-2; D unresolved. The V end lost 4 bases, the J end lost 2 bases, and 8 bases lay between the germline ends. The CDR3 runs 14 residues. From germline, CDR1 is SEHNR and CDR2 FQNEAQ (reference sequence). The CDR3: CASSSQENTGELFF. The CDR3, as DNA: TGTGCCAGCAGCTCTCAGGAAAACACCGGGGAGCTGTTTTTT.

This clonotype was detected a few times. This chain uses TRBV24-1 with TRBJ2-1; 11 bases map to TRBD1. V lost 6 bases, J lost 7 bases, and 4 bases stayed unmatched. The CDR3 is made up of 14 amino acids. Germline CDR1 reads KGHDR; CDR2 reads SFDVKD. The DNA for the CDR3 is TGTGCCACCAGTCCCGGGACAGGGGGAAATGAGCAGTTCTTC. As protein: CATSPGTGGNEQFF.